This TCR beta chain derives from a study of T cell repertoires in cytomegalovirus infection. About the research overall: Recently identified HLA-C-restricted CMV epitopes were among the peptides used. It was the public TCR beta signatures that indicated both CMV infection and matching HLA type.

This clonotype was seen a handful of times. Its target is not known. General study results and limits: Ex vivo, HLA-C-restricted CMV-specific TCR beta clonotypes prevailed over the rest of the response. Public TCR beta family frequency separated CMV-and-HLA carriers, including in an independent cohort.

Per germline, CDR1 MNHNY and CDR2 SVGAGI (reference sequence). This CDR3 is built from 15 residues. With V trimmed by 2 bases and J by 5 bases, 6 bases remained unmatched. Using its own MiXCR run on the reads, TCRdb lists one record per CDR3 protein. The sample yields approximately 1,000,000 distinct CDR3 sequences, around a third seen once. This chain connects TRBV6-6 to TRBJ1-2, with 9 bases fitting TRBD1. This clonotype was sampled from a human donor in good health (CMV status not recorded). Some clones in this sample may be carry-over from other donors' samples. The sample was cultured CD8+ T cells from PBMCs, taken from culture after CMV antigen stimulation. Here the CDR3 DNA reads TGTGCCAGCAGTTACATCCGGGACAGGGAGTATGGCTACACCTTC. Protein sequence: CASSYIRDREYGYTF.